A selection of T cell receptor beta chains follows, all from one sample in a study of blood T cell repertoires in COVID-19. Some clones are missing from TCRdb's copy, which holds only in-frame ones; the method was immunoSEQ multiplex PCR. Altogether 150,000 or so clones are present, around 87% being singletons, with the ten largest covering 10%. The specimen was peripheral blood. Receptors were obtained from a woman in her seventies with COVID-19, enrolled during active disease. CDR3s leave out the opening cysteine and the closing phenylalanine or tryptophan. For some rows the clone size is stated as once, few or many, or as a class when expanded; others skip it.

.	TRBV9	TRBJ1-1	ASSVDRQYTEAF
.	TRBV19	TRBJ2-3	ASSRTSGGITDTQY
.	TRBV6-1	TRBJ1-1	ASSEVRQGQSVP
.	TRBV5-1	TRBJ1-4	ASSFRGSNEKLF
.	TRBV5-1	TRBJ1-4	ASSFSTGQGNEKLF
.	TRBV7-9	TRBJ2-7	ASSPRGGYSYEQY
.	TRBV7-2	TRBJ2-3	ASSPLLTSVTDTQY
.	TRBV3-1/TRBV3-2	TRBJ1-1	ASSPDRPMGNTEAF
once	TRBV28	TRBJ1-5	ASSLSQGNYQPQH
.	TRBV2	TRBJ2-3	ASSDLLAGGGDTQY
.	TRBV19	TRBJ1-1	ASSTTVNTEAF
once	TRBV2	TRBJ2-5	ASGPLSQVQETQY
.	TRBV12-5	TRBJ2-2	ASGDRQGTNTGELF
.	TRBV5-1	TRBJ2-7	ASSSGTSGVTYEQY
.	TRBV25-1	TRBJ1-2	ASSDPGQGYYGYT
.	TRBV19	TRBJ1-1	ASSIVSAGGLTEAF
.	TRBV3-1/TRBV3-2	TRBJ1-6	ASSDRHRESPLH
.	TRBV5-1	TRBJ1-1	ASSKQGANTEAF
.	TRBV28	TRBJ1-5	ASSLSPPGHIEQPQH
.	TRBV9	TRBJ1-1	ASSVVRGGGSEAF
.	TRBV29-1	TRBJ1-2	SVESQSGYGYT
.	TRBV6-5	TRBJ2-3	ASSPIRDTQY
.	TRBV18	TRBJ1-1	ASSARRVNTEAF
.	TRBV2	TRBJ2-2	ASSVRRDTGELF
.	TRBV7-9	TRBJ2-5	ASSHSQGVGY
.	TRBV7-3	TRBJ2-1	ASSSETSGGYNEQF
.	TRBV7-2	TRBJ2-2	ASSAMGVAGELF
.	TRBV6-5	TRBJ2-5	ASSTPQAETQY
few	TRBV10-3	TRBJ2-1	ATNRDSAYNEQF
.	TRBV9	TRBJ2-5	ASSVATGSGETQY
.	TRBV5-1	TRBJ1-4	ASSSQGDGEKLF
.	TRBV2	TRBJ1-2	ARKGTGATLRFNYGYT
.	TRBV28	TRBJ1-5	ASMRGMGRNQPQH
.	TRBV10-3	TRBJ2-1	AISEKGGAGNEQF
.	TRBV25-1	TRBJ1-2	ASSEDGSPGRNYGYT
.	TRBV20-1	TRBJ2-7	SASPPGTYEQY
.	TRBV9	TRBJ2-7	ASSPSSTGSSYEQY
.	TRBV5-4	TRBJ2-7	ASSKDRGQTYEQY
.	TRBV7-6	TRBJ1-3	ASSSFPGNTIY
once	TRBV6-5	TRBJ1-5	ASSSGTGVNQPQH
.	TRBV2	TRBJ1-5	ASSVGLLDQPQH
.	TRBV15	TRBJ1-5	ATSRGEGANNQPQH
.	TRBV2	TRBJ2-1	ASSGSSGVTGEQF
.	TRBV20-1	TRBJ1-2	SAPSGVGYT
.	TRBV5-6	TRBJ2-7	ASSFSGTVYGYEQY
.	TRBV7-9	TRBJ2-2	ASSLVGGANTGELF
.	TRBV7-2	TRBJ1-5	ASSLELGGGQPQH
.	TRBV3-1/TRBV3-2	TRBJ1-1	ASSQGGQGAKAF
once	TRBV5-1	TRBJ2-1	ASSLDSQLNEQF
.	TRBV21-1	TRBJ2-5	ASSKKLARIRETQY
.	TRBV4-1	TRBJ2-1	ASSPLTGSLDNEQF
.	TRBV9	TRBJ2-5	ASSLATSGGASRETQY
few	TRBV28	TRBJ2-5	ASSYSGPKRTQY
.	TRBV27	TRBJ1-1	ASSLLAGQRNTEAF
.	TRBV5-1	TRBJ1-6	ASKGTGMYSPLH
.	TRBV2	TRBJ2-3	ASKGGTLPIVAADTQY
.	TRBV7-9	TRBJ1-1	ASSLDSLGNTEAF
.	TRBV19	TRBJ2-7	ASSFRLAGGAAYEQY